Here is one T cell receptor (beta chain) with its context. This sample was included in a study of blood T cells in healthy people across ages. As for the study in general: Per every two T cells, about one barcoded beta molecule was captured by template switching.

Trimming took 0 bases from V and 0 from J, leaving 10 bases between them. Germline V gene data show CDR1 as MRHNA and CDR2 as SNTAGT. This CDR3 is built from 16 residues. Individuals who donated were healthy Caucasians from Russia aged roughly 6 to 100. They isolated at least 6 million PBMCs from each sample. For the second PCR, which ran for roughly 7 to 11 cycles, a sample-barcoded 5' primer and a J-beta primer mix were used. Researchers report that each sample yielded at least 2.5 million CDR3-containing paired-end reads. TCRdb re-called the 5' RACE reads with MiXCR, one entry per CDR3 protein. The sample consists of some 320,000 distinct CDR3 sequences, 27% of them appearing once.

The sequenced sample consisted of blood. The chain has TRBV6-4 and TRBJ2-3; D gene ambiguous. The sequence was obtained from a woman between 65 and 79 years old in good health. The DNA for the CDR3 is TGTGCCAGCAGTGACTCTATTACTTCTAGCACAGATACGCAGTATTTT. Translated, it gives CASSDSITSSTDTQYF.